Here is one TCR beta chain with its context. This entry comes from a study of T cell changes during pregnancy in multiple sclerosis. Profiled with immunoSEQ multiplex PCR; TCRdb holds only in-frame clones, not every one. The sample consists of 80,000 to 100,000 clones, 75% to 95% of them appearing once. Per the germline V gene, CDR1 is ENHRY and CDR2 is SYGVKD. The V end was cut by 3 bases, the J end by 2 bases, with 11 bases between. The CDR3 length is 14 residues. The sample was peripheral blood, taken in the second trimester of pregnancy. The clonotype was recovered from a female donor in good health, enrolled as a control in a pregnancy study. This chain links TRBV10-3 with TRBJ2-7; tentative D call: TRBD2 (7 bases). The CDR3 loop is CAISEGGATYEQYF. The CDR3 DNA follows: TGTGCCATCAGTGAAGGGGGGGCAACCTACGAGCAGTACTTC.